Each of the 5 T cell receptor beta chains below was sequenced from the same sample in a study of response to subunit inactivated influenza vaccine. MiXCR, run by TCRdb on the RT-PCR reads, gives a single entry per CDR3 protein. Of about 580,000 distinct CDR3 sequences listed, 14% are singletons. Specimen: PBMCs from blood, collected approximately 12 days after vaccination. The receptors originated from a man aged 50-60 years who received an inactivated influenza vaccine.

This rearrangement joins TRBV25-1 to TRBJ2-5; D is perhaps TRBD1 or TRBD2 (6 bases each). Germline CDR1 is MGHDK and CDR2 is SYGVNS. This CDR3 has 13 residues. Trimming took off 8 bases at V and 4 bases at J, with 14 bases between the two ends. The CDR3 sequence is CASEGGGRETQYF. DNA for the CDR3: TGTGCCAGCGAAGGAGGGGGGAGAGAGACCCAGTACTTC. The whole variable domain, remainder taken from reference TRBV25-1 and TRBJ2-5, is EADIYQTPRYLVIGTGKKITLECSQTMGHDKMYWYQQDPGMELHLIHYSYGVNSTEKGDLSSESTVSRIRTEHFPLTLESARPSHTSQYLCASEGGGRETQYFGPGTRLLVL.

V gene TRBV4-1 combines with J gene TRBJ2-1; D is unresolved. The germline V and J ends were trimmed by 1 base and 3 bases, with 7 bases remaining between them. The CDR3 is 14 amino acids. Germline V gene lookup returns CDR1 MGHRA and CDR2 YSYEKL. As DNA, the CDR3 is TGCGCCAGCAGCCAAGGGCTATACTACAATGAGCAGTTCTTC. This encodes CASSQGLYYNEQFF.

A few counts support this clonotype. V is TRBV5-4 and J is TRBJ1-3; TRBD1 is a possible D gene (5 bases). Germline V gene data show CDR1 as SGHNT and CDR2 as YYREEE (reference sequence). Trimming stripped 4 bases from V and 2 bases from J, with 10 bases between. This CDR3 region has 14 residues. CDR3 DNA sequence: TGTGCCAGCAGCACCGGGACGCCTGGAAACACCATATATTTT. This translates into CASSTGTPGNTIYF.

The CDR3 loop is CASSLYSEQFF. The DNA of the CDR3 is TGTGCCAGCAGCTTATATAGTGAGCAGTTCTTC. The chain links TRBV11-1 to TRBJ2-1; D not resolved. Germline CDR1 reads SGHAT; CDR2 reads FQDESV (reference sequence). Trimming shortened V by 2 bases and J by 9 bases, and 5 bases separated the two germline ends. CDR3 size: 11 residues.

This chain connects TRBV14 to TRBJ2-1, with TRBD2 matching over 8 bases. Germline V gene data show CDR1 as SGHDN and CDR2 as FVKESK. With 0 bases clipped from V and 9 bases from J, the junction kept 10 bases outside the gene matches. This CDR3 has 16 amino acids. DNA of the CDR3: TGTGCCAGCAGCCAAGATCTGCGCGGGAGGTATGGTGAGCAGTTCTTC. Its translation: CASSQDLRGRYGEQFF.